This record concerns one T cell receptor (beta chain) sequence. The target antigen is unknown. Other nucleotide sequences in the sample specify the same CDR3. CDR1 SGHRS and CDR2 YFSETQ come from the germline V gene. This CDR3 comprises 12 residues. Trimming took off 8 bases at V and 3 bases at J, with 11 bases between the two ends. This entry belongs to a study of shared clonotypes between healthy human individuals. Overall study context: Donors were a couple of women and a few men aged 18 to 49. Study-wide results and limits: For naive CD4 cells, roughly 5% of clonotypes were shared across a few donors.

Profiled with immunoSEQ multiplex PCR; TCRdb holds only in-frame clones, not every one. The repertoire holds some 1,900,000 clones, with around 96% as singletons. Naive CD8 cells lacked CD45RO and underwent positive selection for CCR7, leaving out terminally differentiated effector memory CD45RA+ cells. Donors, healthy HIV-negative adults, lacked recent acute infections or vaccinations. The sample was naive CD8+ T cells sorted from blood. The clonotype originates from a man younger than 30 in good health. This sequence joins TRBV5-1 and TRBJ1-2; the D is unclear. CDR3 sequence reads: CASSGADYGYTF. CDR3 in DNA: TGCGCCAGTTCGGGAGCAGACTATGGCTACACCTTC.